One sample yielded the 24 T cell receptor beta chains listed below, sequenced in a study of cytomegalovirus exposure and HLA in healthy donors. 13 Jbeta primers and 60 Vbeta primers were used for the PCR. Assay: immunoSEQ multiplex PCR; the TCRdb copy retains only in-frame clones and omits some. The table counts around 100,000 clones; approximately 0.6% lies in the top ten. Sequenced sample: PBMCs. These TCRs come from a man aged 50 to 60 in good health and CMV-seronegative.

The chain carries TRBV19 and TRBJ2-6; weak D call: TRBD1 (6 bases). Germline-derived CDR1 and CDR2 are LNHDA and SQIVND (reference sequence). There are 17 residues in the CDR3. V dropped 6 bases and J dropped 0 bases, with 15 bases sitting between them. This CDR3 reads CASSPPGQASGANVLTF. The CDR3 DNA reads as TGTGCCAGTAGCCCGCCGGGACAAGCCTCTGGGGCCAACGTCCTGACTTTC.

This chain uses TRBV5-1 with TRBJ2-3; D is undetermined. V was pared by 5 bases and J by 0 bases, with 16 bases between. The length of the CDR3 is 16 residues. Germline V gene data show CDR1 as SGHRS and CDR2 as YFSETQ. The CDR3 region is CASRNTAATSTDTQYF. The CDR3 DNA follows: TGCGCCAGCAGAAACACGGCGGCGACTAGCACAGATACGCAGTATTTT. The full variable domain, its missing parts supplied by reference TRBV5-1 and TRBJ2-3, is KAGVTQTPRYLIKTRGQQVTLSCSPISGHRSVSWYQQTPGQGLQFLFEYFSETQRNKGNFPGRFSGRQFSNSRSEMNVSTLELGDSALYLCASRNTAATSTDTQYFGPGTRLTVL.

The genes are TRBV5-6 and TRBJ1-1, with TRBD1 as a possible D gene (5 bases). Per germline, CDR1 SGHDT and CDR2 YYEEEE. The CDR3 spans 12 residues. V lost 1 base and J 8 bases, leaving 9 bases between the germline ends. CDR3 in amino acids: CASSLLGGEAFF. The DNA of the CDR3 is TGTGCCAGCAGCTTGCTCGGGGGGGAAGCTTTCTTT.

The chain joins TRBV14 to TRBJ2-7; TRBD2 might be the D (6 bases). V was shortened by 4 bases and J by 1 base, with 14 bases between the two germline ends. The CDR3 runs to 15 residues. Germline V gene sequence: CDR1 SGHDN, CDR2 FVKESK. CDR3 protein: CASSPWVAVSYEQYF. In nucleotides, the CDR3 is TGTGCCAGCAGCCCGTGGGTAGCGGTTTCCTACGAGCAGTACTTC.

The gene calls are TRBV29-1 and TRBJ1-1, with 9 bases matching TRBD1. V dropped 0 bases and J dropped 3; count of bases not matched to a gene: 8. CDR3 size: 16 residues. CDR1 is SQVTM and CDR2 is ANQGSEA in the germline V gene. The CDR3 reads CSVEDRTTGGYTEAFF. The CDR3 DNA sequence: TGCAGCGTTGAAGATCGGACAACAGGGGGCTACACTGAAGCTTTCTTT.

The chain couples TRBV5-4 to TRBJ1-1; D is perhaps TRBD1 (6 bases). Trimming took 6 bases from V and 4 from J, leaving 19 bases between them. Germline loops: CDR1 SGHNT, CDR2 YYREEE (reference sequence). The CDR3 sequence is 15 residues long. CDR3 DNA: TGTGCCAGCACCGCGCCACAGGGTGGGAGCACTGAAGCTTTCTTT. Translating gives CASTAPQGGSTEAFF.

The chain uses TRBV10-3 and TRBJ1-2; possible D gene TRBD1, 5 bases. The CDR3 contains 14 residues. Trimming removed 8 bases from V and 1 base from J, with 14 bases in between. CDR1 and CDR2 from the germline V gene are ENHRY and SYGVKD. The CDR3 spells CAIARTTVNYGYTF. The CDR3 nucleotides read TGTGCCATCGCCCGAACGACAGTTAACTATGGCTACACCTTC.

V and J are TRBV4-3 and TRBJ1-1; no clear D gene. The V end was cut by 0 bases, the J end by 5 bases, with 13 bases between. The germline V gene has CDR1 LGHNA and CDR2 YSLEER. This CDR3 is 15 amino acids long. CDR3 region: CASSQERLLWTEAFF. The CDR3 coding sequence is TGCGCCAGCAGCCAAGAACGGTTACTTTGGACTGAAGCTTTCTTT.

The J gene is TRBJ2-7, the V gene TRBV2; D is possibly TRBD2 (7 bases). The CDR3 contains 15 residues. Trimming pared 3 bases from V and 3 bases from J, leaving 15 bases between. Germline CDR1 SNHLY, CDR2 FYNNEI. The CDR3 protein is CASSESRGGGYEQYF. Here the CDR3 DNA reads TGTGCCAGCAGTGAGTCGAGGGGGGGAGGCTACGAGCAGTACTTC. Full variable domain (outside the CDR3, taken from reference TRBV2 and TRBJ2-7): EPEVTQTPSHQVTQMGQEVILRCVPISNHLYFYWYRQILGQKVEFLVSFYNNEISEKSEIFDDQFSVERPDGSNFTLKIRSTKLEDSAMYFCASSESRGGGYEQYFGPGTRLTVT.

The J gene is TRBJ1-6, the V gene TRBV7-9; D is unresolved. Looked up from germline, CDR1 is SEHNR and CDR2 is FQNEAQ (reference sequence). This CDR3 is 13 amino acids long. Between the trimmed V and J ends, which lost 5 bases and 10 bases, there was a span of 12 bases. In DNA form, the CDR3 reads TGTGCCAGCAGCCCTGGTTTCAGATCACCCCTCCACTTT. This sequence encodes CASSPGFRSPLHF.

The chain has TRBV14 and TRBJ2-7, with 11 bases lining up with TRBD2. The length of the CDR3 is 17 residues. V shed 4 bases and J 3 bases; nucleotides not matched to a gene: 11. Germline values: CDR1 SGHDN, CDR2 FVKESK. Written as DNA, the CDR3 is TGTGCCAGCAGCCGACTAGCGGGGCCGCGAGCTAACTACGAGCAGTACTTC. Translation gives CASSRLAGPRANYEQYF.

This chain uses TRBV5-4 with TRBJ2-7; 7 bases align to TRBD1. CDR1 is SGHNT and CDR2 is YYREEE in the germline V gene (reference sequence). CDR3 size: 15 residues. Trimming removed 0 bases from V and 3 bases from J; junction bases left unmatched: 6. The chain's CDR3 is CASSLVGTEIYEQYF. CDR3 in DNA: TGTGCCAGCAGCTTGGTAGGGACAGAGATCTACGAGCAGTACTTC.

The V and J genes are TRBV5-6 and TRBJ2-5; TRBD1 agrees at 8 bases. Germline V gene sequence: CDR1 SGHDT, CDR2 YYEEEE. This CDR3 comprises 14 residues. V shed 3 bases and J 3 bases; nucleotides not matched to a gene: 4. The CDR3 is CASSWGTGEETQYF. For the CDR3, the DNA is TGTGCCAGCAGCTGGGGGACAGGAGAAGAGACCCAGTACTTC.

This rearrangement joins TRBV7-8 to TRBJ1-5; the D is unclear. CDR1 is SGHVS, CDR2 FQNEAQ, per germline. Between the trimmed V and J ends, which lost 4 bases and 5 bases, there was a span of 18 bases. This CDR3 spans 16 amino acids. The CDR3 DNA reads as TGTGCCAGCAGCTCGAGACCGAAGACTGAGTATCAGCCCCAGCATTTT. Its protein product is CASSSRPKTEYQPQHF.

The CDR3 coding sequence is TGTGCCAGCAGACCACCAGGGGGCGCTTACAATGAGCAGTTCTTC. It encodes CASRPPGGAYNEQFF. The rearrangement uses TRBV7-2 and TRBJ2-1, with 8 bases fitting TRBD1. V gave up 6 bases and J gave up 4 bases; unmatched junction bases: 8. The V gene's germline CDR1 is SGHTA and CDR2 FQGNSA. This CDR3 region has 15 residues. The whole variable domain, filled in from reference TRBV7-2 and TRBJ2-1, reads GAGVSQSPSNKVTEKGKDVELRCDPISGHTALYWYRQSLGQGLEFLIYFQGNSAPDKSGLPSDRFSAERTGGSVSTLTIQRTQQEDSAVYLCASRPPGGAYNEQFFGPGTRLTVL.

The chain employs TRBV2 and TRBJ2-7, with D uncertain. The CDR3 has 14 residues. V lost 6 bases and J lost 3, with 15 bases in between. Germline V lookup: CDR1 SNHLY, CDR2 FYNNEI. CDR3 protein: CASSDLTIDYEQYF. In DNA form, the CDR3 reads TGTGCCAGCAGCGACCTCACTATAGACTACGAGCAGTACTTC.

The gene calls are TRBV5-1 and TRBJ2-2, with D maybe TRBD1 (6 bases). This CDR3 contains 14 residues. From germline, CDR1 is SGHRS and CDR2 YFSETQ. The V gene lost 0 bases and the J gene lost 7 bases, with 10 bases spanning the gap. The CDR3 loop is CASSLDRAGGELFF. As DNA, the CDR3 is TGCGCCAGCAGCTTGGACAGGGCTGGCGGGGAGCTGTTTTTT.

V and J are TRBV5-4 and TRBJ1-1; D is uncertain. This CDR3 spans 14 amino acids. Germline V gene data show CDR1 as SGHNT and CDR2 as YYREEE (reference sequence). Trimming took off 2 bases at V and 0 bases at J, with 8 bases between the two ends. This chain's CDR3 is CASSFGQLNTEAFF. The CDR3, as DNA: TGTGCCAGCAGCTTTGGGCAGTTGAACACTGAAGCTTTCTTT.

CDR3: CASTFSGSGTDTQYF. The CDR3 DNA sequence: TGTGCCAGCACCTTTAGCGGGAGCGGCACAGATACGCAGTATTTT. V gene TRBV11-3 combines with J gene TRBJ2-3; the match to TRBD2 covers 9 bases. The V gene end was trimmed by 7 bases and the J gene end by 1 base; junction bases not matched to a gene: 6. CDR1 and CDR2 from the germline V gene are SGHNT and YENEEA. The CDR3 extends over 15 amino acids.

The chain uses TRBV20-1 and TRBJ1-2; D is undetermined. With 5 bases removed from V and 8 bases from J, the gap between germline ends came to 12 bases. Germline V lookup: CDR1 DFQATT, CDR2 SNEGSKA (reference sequence). This CDR3 contains 11 residues. CDR3 nucleotides: TGCAGTGCTTATAGGACTTCCGGCTACACCTTC. It codes for CSAYRTSGYTF.

V is TRBV9 and J is TRBJ2-5; 7 bases match TRBD1. The J call may be incorrect, as the DNA end agrees better with TRBJ2-7. Germline values: CDR1 SGDLS, CDR2 YYNGEE. The CDR3 loop spans 14 amino acids. CDR3 residues: CASSATGIPYEQYF. The CDR3, as DNA: TGTGCCAGCAGCGCGACAGGGATTCCCTACGAGCAGTACTTC.

The chain is built from TRBV5-1 and TRBJ2-7, with D possibly being TRBD1 (6 bases). Germline values: CDR1 SGHRS, CDR2 YFSETQ. V was pared by 2 bases and J by 1 base, with 10 bases between. The CDR3 is 14 amino acids. Here the CDR3 reads CASSFGDISYEQYF. CDR3 bases: TGCGCCAGCAGCTTCGGGGACATATCCTACGAGCAGTACTTC.

The V and J genes are TRBV7-2 and TRBJ2-3; 7 bases align to TRBD1. V lost 5 bases to trimming and J lost 4 bases; unmatched junction nucleotides: 6. The CDR3 extends over 14 amino acids. Germline V CDR1 and CDR2: SGHTA, FQGNSA. This chain's CDR3 is CASSPQTGPDTQYF. The CDR3, as DNA: TGTGCCAGCAGCCCCCAGACAGGGCCAGATACGCAGTATTTT. The full variable domain, rest sourced from reference TRBV7-2 and TRBJ2-3, is GAGVSQSPSNKVTEKGKDVELRCDPISGHTALYWYRQSLGQGLEFLIYFQGNSAPDKSGLPSDRFSAERTGGSVSTLTIQRTQQEDSAVYLCASSPQTGPDTQYFGPGTRLTVL.

With regard to this clone: This sample includes further DNA sequences coding for the same CDR3. The chain carries TRBV20-1 and TRBJ1-2; D unclear. The CDR3 contains 8 residues. Between the trimmed V and J ends, which lost 5 bases and 8 bases, there was a span of 3 bases. Germline V lookup: CDR1 DFQATT, CDR2 SNEGSKA (reference sequence). The CDR3: CSAGGYTF. CDR3 DNA sequence: TGCAGTGCTGGCGGCTACACCTTC.